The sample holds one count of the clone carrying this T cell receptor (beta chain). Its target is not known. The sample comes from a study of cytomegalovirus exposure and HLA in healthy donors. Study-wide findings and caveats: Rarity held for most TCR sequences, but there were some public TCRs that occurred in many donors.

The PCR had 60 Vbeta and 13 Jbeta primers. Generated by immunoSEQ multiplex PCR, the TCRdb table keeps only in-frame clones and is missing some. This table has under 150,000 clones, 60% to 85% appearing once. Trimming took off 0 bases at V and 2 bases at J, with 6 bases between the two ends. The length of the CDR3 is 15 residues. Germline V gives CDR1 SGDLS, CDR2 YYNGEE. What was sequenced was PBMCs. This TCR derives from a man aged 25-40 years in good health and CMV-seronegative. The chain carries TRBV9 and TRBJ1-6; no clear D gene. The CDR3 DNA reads TGTGCCAGCAGCGTAGGTACAGCCTATAATTCACCCCTCCACTTT. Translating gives CASSVGTAYNSPLHF.